Following are 7 T cell receptor beta chains from one sample sequenced in a study of OX40 agonist ivuxolimab in advanced cancers. This table comes from immunoSEQ multiplex PCR, and its TCRdb copy is limited to in-frame clones, with some not included. The data contain fewer than 100,000 clones, 86% of them singletons. Sequences were derived from CD4+ or CD8+ T cells sorted from blood, sampled in a trial of the OX40 agonist ivuxolimab. Source of these receptors: an adult with an advanced solid tumor such as melanoma, head and neck, liver or kidney cancer.

The genes are TRBV7-2 and TRBJ2-2; 8 bases match TRBD1. The CDR3 sequence is 15 residues long. From germline, CDR1 is SGHTA and CDR2 FQGNSA. V lost 5 bases and J lost 4; bases outside the gene matches: 6. The CDR3 is CASSQGQGGTGELFF. The CDR3 DNA sequence: TGTGCCAGCAGCCAAGGACAGGGCGGCACCGGGGAGCTGTTTTTT. The complete variable domain, with remaining parts taken from reference TRBV7-2 and TRBJ2-2, reads GAGVSQSPSNKVTEKGKDVELRCDPISGHTALYWYRQSLGQGLEFLIYFQGNSAPDKSGLPSDRFSAERTGGSVSTLTIQRTQQEDSAVYLCASSQGQGGTGELFFGEGSRLTVL.

The chain links TRBV9 to TRBJ2-1; 12 bases are shared with TRBD1. This CDR3 has 16 residues. V shed 1 base, J shed 7 bases, and the junction held 6 bases outside the gene matches. Germline V lookup: CDR1 SGDLS, CDR2 YYNGEE. The CDR3 sequence: CASSVIGTGGRNEQFF. CDR3 sequence (DNA): TGTGCCAGCAGCGTAATTGGGACAGGGGGCCGTAATGAGCAGTTCTTC. The complete variable domain, with remaining parts taken from reference TRBV9 and TRBJ2-1, reads DSGVTQTPKHLITATGQRVTLRCSPRSGDLSVYWYQQSLDQGLQFLIQYYNGEERAKGNILERFSAQQFPDLHSELNLSSLELGDSALYFCASSVIGTGGRNEQFFGPGTRLTVL.

The chain recombines TRBV5-1 with TRBJ2-7; no clear D gene. Trimming took off 0 bases at V and 4 bases at J, with 17 bases between the two ends. Germline CDR1 reads SGHRS; CDR2 reads YFSETQ. The CDR3 is 16 amino acids. The CDR3 protein is CASSLDPVFSPYEQYF. In DNA, the CDR3 is TGCGCCAGCAGCTTGGACCCGGTGTTCAGCCCATACGAGCAGTACTTC.

The chain has TRBV6-1 and TRBJ2-4, with 8 bases that match TRBD1. The junction had 2 bases not matched to a gene; V was cut back by 6 bases and J by 1 base. Germline CDR1 MNHNS, CDR2 SASEGT. There are 14 residues in the CDR3. The CDR3 nucleotides are TGTGCCAGCAGGGGACAGGACGCCAAAAACATTCAGTACTTC. This gives the protein CASRGQDAKNIQYF.

The rearrangement joins TRBV5-4 to TRBJ2-7; the D gene is possibly TRBD2 (6 bases). The CDR3 extends over 14 amino acids. The germline V and J ends were trimmed by 3 bases and 4 bases, with 14 bases remaining between them. In germline, CDR1 is SGHNT, CDR2 YYREEE (reference sequence). CDR3 sequence (DNA): TGTGCCAGCAGCTCATCGGGACGGGGGTACGAGCAGTACTTC. Encoded protein: CASSSSGRGYEQYF.

This chain links TRBV25-1 with TRBJ2-5; D may be TRBD2 (5 bases). V was trimmed by 5 bases and J by 4 bases, leaving 8 bases between them. CDR3 length equals 12 residues. Looked up from germline, CDR1 is MGHDK and CDR2 is SYGVNS. The CDR3 DNA reads TGTGCCAGCAGTTTGGCGGGAGAGACCCAGTACTTC. Translated: CASSLAGETQYF.

The gene calls are TRBV11-2 and TRBJ2-1; possible D gene TRBD2, 6 bases. The germline V gene has CDR1 SGHAT and CDR2 FQNNGV. Trimming removed 5 bases at V and 4 bases at J, with 9 bases between. The CDR3 runs 13 residues. This CDR3 reads CASSTGSYNEQFF. The CDR3 DNA follows: TGTGCCAGCAGCACCGGGAGTTACAATGAGCAGTTCTTC.